This is a list of T cell receptor beta chains from one sample in a study of T cell changes during pregnancy in multiple sclerosis. Assay used: immunoSEQ multiplex PCR; TCRdb lists only in-frame clones, some missing. The sample yields 100,000 or so clones, over 85% seen once. This sample comprised peripheral blood, obtained after pregnancy. These receptors originate from a female donor in good health, enrolled as a control in a pregnancy study. CDR3s include the opening cysteine and the closing phenylalanine or tryptophan. D genes are given only for firm matches. Size is omitted from some rows. Given values are once, few, many or a class for expanded clones.

clone_size j_call d_call v_call cdr3_aa cdr3_nt
NA TRBJ2-5 TRBD1 TRBV6-1 CASSEQPTLTGFVRVETQYF TGTGCCAGCAGTGAGCAACCTACTTTGACAGGGTTCGTCAGGGTAGAGACCCAGTACTTC
few TRBJ1-5 TRBD1 TRBV2 CASSSDRADNQPQHF TGTGCCAGCAGTTCGGACAGGGCCGACAATCAGCCCCAGCATTTT
NA TRBJ1-1 TRBD1 TRBV18 CASSRDRGFTEAFF TGTGCCAGCTCCAGGGACAGGGGCTTCACTGAAGCTTTCTTT
NA TRBJ2-5 TRBD1 TRBV5-1 CASSPGQGAGETQYF TGCGCCAGCAGCCCTGGACAGGGGGCGGGGGAGACCCAGTACTTC
NA TRBJ1-5 NA TRBV5-1 CASSNVPGGNQPQHF TGCGCCAGCAGCAACGTCCCAGGGGGCAATCAGCCCCAGCATTTT
NA TRBJ1-5 TRBD1 TRBV28 CASNIRTGGQPQHF TGTGCCAGCAACATAAGGACAGGGGGACAGCCCCAGCATTTT
NA TRBJ2-2 NA TRBV6-1 CASSEESWPGELFF TGTGCCAGCAGTGAAGAAAGTTGGCCCGGGGAGCTGTTTTTT
NA TRBJ1-1 NA TRBV4-2 CASSQAPRQVSATEAFF TGTGCCAGCAGCCAAGCGCCTCGACAGGTATCGGCCACTGAAGCTTTCTTT
NA TRBJ1-3 TRBD1 TRBV7-2 CASSVQGSGNTIYF TGTGCCAGCAGCGTACAGGGGTCCGGAAACACCATATATTTT
NA TRBJ2-1 TRBD2 TRBV2 CASSRTSGRGSYNEQFF TGTGCCAGCAGTAGGACTAGCGGGAGAGGGTCCTACAATGAGCAGTTCTTC
NA TRBJ2-4 NA TRBV27 CATTTGVGNIQYF TGTGCCACCACTACAGGCGTCGGAAACATTCAGTACTTC
NA TRBJ2-5 TRBD2 TRBV27 CASKGPSGHF TGTGCCAGCAAGGGGCCTAGCGGGCACTTC
NA TRBJ2-1 NA TRBV6-1 CAGGGGRNEQFF TGTGCCGGGGGAGGGGGAAGGAATGAGCAGTTCTTC
NA TRBJ1-1 NA TRBV5-1 CASSLRGVGNTEAFF TGCGCCAGCAGCCTCAGGGGTGTGGGGAACACTGAAGCTTTCTTT
once TRBJ1-2 NA TRBV28 CASSQRDSTTYGYTF TGTGCCAGCAGTCAGAGGGACTCAACGACCTATGGCTACACCTTC
NA TRBJ2-1 NA TRBV28 CAANKAGSYNEQFF TGTGCCGCAAACAAAGCGGGTTCCTACAATGAGCAGTTCTTC
once TRBJ2-7 NA TRBV29-1 CSVGQGTYEQYF TGCAGCGTTGGGCAGGGCACCTACGAGCAGTACTTC
NA TRBJ2-7 NA TRBV15 CATSRVRTPYEQYF TGTGCCACCAGCAGAGTCAGAACCCCCTACGAGCAGTACTTC
NA TRBJ2-3 NA TRBV11-2 CASSLGGRNTDTQYF TGTGCCAGCAGCTTAGGGGGGCGGAACACAGATACGCAGTATTTT
NA TRBJ1-1 NA TRBV7-8 CASSLVSGNTEAFF TGTGCCAGCAGCTTAGTTTCAGGGAACACTGAAGCTTTCTTT
NA TRBJ1-5 NA TRBV6-1 CASSNRVAQPQHF TGTGCCAGCAGTAACAGGGTTGCTCAGCCCCAGCATTTT
NA TRBJ2-1 TRBD2 TRBV20-1 CSARGNNEQFF TGCAGTGCGCGGGGGAACAATGAGCAGTTCTTC
NA TRBJ2-5 TRBD2 TRBV5-1 CASSLATAGGTQETQYF TGCGCCAGCAGCTTGGCCACAGCGGGAGGTACCCAAGAGACCCAGTACTTC
NA TRBJ2-3 NA TRBV2 CASSEISRYTDTQYF TGTGCCAGCAGTGAAATATCCCGTTACACAGATACGCAGTATTTT
NA TRBJ1-2 NA TRBV4-1 CASSPPVAGLNYGYTF TGCGCCAGCAGCCCCCCGGTGGCAGGGCTGAACTATGGCTACACCTTC
once TRBJ2-7 NA TRBV7-8 CASSLKMEAVSYEQYF TGTGCCAGCAGCTTAAAGATGGAGGCGGTGTCCTACGAGCAGTACTTC
NA TRBJ1-4 TRBD1 TRBV9 CASSVSQGPSTNEKLFF TGTGCCAGCAGCGTTTCACAGGGGCCGTCAACTAATGAAAAACTGTTTTTT
NA TRBJ1-2 NA TRBV6-5 CASSSSGGYGYTF TGTGCCAGCAGCTCCTCCGGGGGCTATGGCTACACCTTC
NA TRBJ2-5 TRBD1 TRBV18 CASSPGQIQETQYF TGTGCCAGCTCACCGGGACAGATCCAAGAGACCCAGTACTTC
NA TRBJ1-2 TRBD1 TRBV7-9 CASTHPGDRGRLYGYTF TGTGCCAGCACCCACCCGGGCGACAGGGGGCGCCTCTATGGCTACACCTTC
NA TRBJ2-1 NA TRBV5-1 CASSDSREGAFYNEQFF TGCGCCAGCAGCGACTCACGGGAGGGGGCGTTCTACAATGAGCAGTTCTTC
NA TRBJ2-7 NA TRBV28 CASSLLEGNEQYF TGTGCCAGCAGTTTATTGGAGGGGAACGAGCAGTACTTC
NA TRBJ2-1 NA TRBV29-1 CSVEDRGVHNEQFF TGCAGCGTTGAAGATCGCGGAGTTCACAATGAGCAGTTCTTC
NA TRBJ2-7 NA TRBV11-1 CASSLIQGQWGEQYF TGTGCCAGCAGCTTAATCCAGGGGCAATGGGGCGAGCAGTACTTC
once TRBJ1-5 TRBD1 TRBV5-8 CASSPRPQGGQPQHF TGTGCCAGCAGCCCACGACCACAGGGGGGTCAGCCCCAGCATTTT